The sample holds one count of the clone carrying this T cell receptor beta chain. After isolation, RNA underwent reverse transcription to generate cDNA as the sequencing template. Only in-frame clones appear in the TCRdb table, and some are missing; sequencing was by immunoSEQ multiplex PCR. Among about 200,000 clones, more than 30% were seen once, and the ten largest hold around 0.48%. The treatment is: oral pan-JAK inhibitor, 5-10 mg twice daily. Peripheral blood and lesional scalp punch biopsies came from alopecia areata patients. Germline V gene lookup returns CDR1 SGHRS and CDR2 YFSETQ. The CDR3 is 17 residues long. The ends were cut back, 0 bases at V and 3 bases at J, with 18 bases in the middle. This sample stems from a study of CD8+ T cells in alopecia areata. In the study overall: At a dose of 5 to 10 mg twice daily, oral tofacitinib was given to treated patients.

The genes are TRBV5-1 and TRBJ2-5; tentatively, D is TRBD2 (6 bases). The source was CD4+ T cells sorted from blood, collected between weeks 30 and 35, from a patient treated with tofacitinib. The sequence came from a human donor with alopecia areata. The CDR3 here is CASSLDYTGTAKETQYF. The CDR3 DNA reads TGCGCCAGCAGCTTGGACTACACCGGGACTGCTAAAGAGACCCAGTACTTC.